A selection of T cell receptor beta chains follows, all from one sample in a study of cytomegalovirus exposure and HLA in healthy donors. Measured with immunoSEQ multiplex PCR; TCRdb has only the in-frame clones, and not every one. The sample includes approximately 120,000 clones, 72% of them seen just once. Material: PBMCs. These TCRs come from a man aged 30 to 45 in good health and CMV-seronegative. Each CDR3 is given with its conserved first and last residue. The D gene is left open where the match is weak. Size is stated for part of the rows, as once, few or many counts, or as a class when the clone is expanded.

D | size | J | V | DNA | CDR3
TRBD2 | . | TRBJ2-5 | TRBV4-3 | TGCGCCAGCAGCCAAGGCCCGACTAGCGGGGGTGGGGAGACCCAGTACTTC | CASSQGPTSGGGETQYF
. | . | TRBJ2-3 | TRBV7-9 | TGTGCCAGCAGCTTAGTGGTACTAGCTTTTGGAGATACGCAGTATTTT | CASSLVVLAFGDTQYF
. | . | TRBJ1-6 | TRBV6-1 | TGTGCCAGCAGTGAAGGCAGGAATTCACCCCTCCACTTT | CASSEGRNSPLHF
TRBD1 | once | TRBJ1-4 | TRBV4-1 | TGCGCCAGCAGCCAACCGGACAGGGGGCCGGAAAAACTGTTTTTT | CASSQPDRGPEKLFF
TRBD1 | . | TRBJ1-5 | TRBV19 | TGTGCCAGTAGCACAACAGGGGGCTCCCGTCAGCCCCAGCATTTT | CASSTTGGSRQPQHF
. | . | TRBJ2-7 | TRBV7-9 | TGTGCCAGCAGCTTAGGCAGGACCTACGAGCAGTACTTC | CASSLGRTYEQYF
TRBD2 | few | TRBJ2-3 | TRBV29-1 | TGCAGCGTTGAAGGTGCGCAGGGACAGAATAGCGGGGGGGCAGATACGCAGTATTTT | CSVEGAQGQNSGGADTQYF
. | . | TRBJ2-1 | TRBV6-6 | TGTGCCAGCAGTACCTACCAGGGGAGCTCCTACAATGAGCAGTTCTTC | CASSTYQGSSYNEQFF
. | . | TRBJ2-7 | TRBV6-5 | TGTGCCAGCAGTTTTGGGGAGAGCTCCTACGAGCAGTACTTC | CASSFGESSYEQYF
. | . | TRBJ1-6 | TRBV6-5 | TGTGCCAGCAGTAGAGCTCAGGATTCACCCCTTCACTTT | CASSRAQDSPLHF
TRBD1 | . | TRBJ2-2 | TRBV5-1 | TGCGCCAGCAGCCCGGACAGGGCGGACACCGGGGAGCTGTTTTTT | CASSPDRADTGELFF
. | . | TRBJ1-2 | TRBV6-5 | TGTGCCAGCAGCCTAGGATTTCTCTATGGCTACACCTTC | CASSLGFLYGYTF
TRBD1 | . | TRBJ2-5 | TRBV5-4 | TGTGCCAGCAGCCGAGGGGACAGGGGGCCGGGGGAGACCCAGTACTTC | CASSRGDRGPGETQYF
TRBD2 | . | TRBJ2-7 | TRBV27 | TGTGCCAGCAGTCAACTTCCCGGGACTAGCGGGGGGGCCGTTTACGAGCAGTACTTC | CASSQLPGTSGGAVYEQYF
. | once | TRBJ2-7 | TRBV9 | TGTGCCAGCAGCGTAGGAGTCGGTTCCTACGAGCAGTACTTC | CASSVGVGSYEQYF
TRBD1 | . | TRBJ1-1 | TRBV7-9 | TGTGCCAGCTCCCAGGGGGCGAACACTGAAGCTTTCTTT | CASSQGANTEAFF
. | . | TRBJ2-1 | TRBV25-1 | TGTGCCAGCAGGGGGCTCAATGAGCAGTTCTTC | CASRGLNEQFF
TRBD1 | . | TRBJ2-7 | TRBV28 | TGTGCCAGCAGCCTTGGACAGGATCCTTCCTACGAGCAGTACTTC | CASSLGQDPSYEQYF
. | . | TRBJ2-7 | TRBV9 | TGTGCCAGCAGCAAGCAGGGTATCTCCTACGAGCAGTACTTC | CASSKQGISYEQYF
. | few | TRBJ2-5 | TRBV7-2 | TGTGCCAGCAGCTTAGAAGAGAGAACCCAGTACTTC | CASSLEERTQYF
TRBD1 | once | TRBJ2-1 | TRBV5-6 | TGTGCCAGCAGCTGGGGGACAGGTGTTAACAATGAGCAGTTCTTC | CASSWGTGVNNEQFF
. | once | TRBJ2-5 | TRBV28 | TGTGCCAGCAGAGACCGGGACACCGGGCAAGAGACCCAGTACTTC | CASRDRDTGQETQYF
TRBD2 | . | TRBJ2-3 | TRBV19 | TGTGCCAGTACCGGGAGCGGGGGGAGCGGAACGCAGTATTTT | CASTGSGGSGTQYF
. | . | TRBJ2-7 | TRBV6-5 | TGTGCCAGCAGTTACTCCCCAATACTCAACGAGCAGTACTTC | CASSYSPILNEQYF
. | . | TRBJ2-3 | TRBV5-8 | TGTGCCAGCAGCCCGTACACAGATACGCAGTATTTT | CASSPYTDTQYF
. | . | TRBJ1-3 | TRBV30 | TGTGCCTGGAGGGTTACAGGGAACTCTGGAAACACCATATATTTT | CAWRVTGNSGNTIYF